The present TCR beta chain was sequenced within a study of control samples from healthy donors and cancer patients (dated by TCRdb to about 2020). Library generation was performed with the immunoSEQ multiplex PCR assay. TCRdb retrieved this table from immuneACCESS and kept in-frame rearrangements only. Not all clones are present; in checked studies, unresolved V genes account for under half, and no reason is known for the remainder. Across this sample there are more than 75,000 clones, with about 80% seen only once. 8% to 11% of the sample is taken by the ten largest. Regarding this clone: Its recognized antigen is unknown. Per-base quality was not reported, and no clone a single base away is much larger than it.

The germline V gene gives CDR1 as SGHTA and CDR2 as FQGNSA. V is clipped by 5 bases and J by 7 bases, and the sequence between their germline boundaries is 11 bases long. The CDR3, cysteine through phenylalanine, is 13 amino acids long. The DNA shown is the 39-base CDR3, in frame from base 1. The sequence was obtained from a woman aged 30 to 39 in good health. The chain employs TRBV7-2 and TRBJ1-4; the D gene cannot be resolved reliably. The material sequenced was blood. Here is the DNA: TGTGCCAGCAGCCCCCACTCCGGTGAAAAACTGTTTTTT. It codes for CASSPHSGEKLFF.